This T cell receptor beta chain was recovered during a study of blood T cell repertoires in COVID-19. About the study: Sites across the United States, Italy and Spain contributed samples from acute and convalescent COVID-19. The analysed material was cDNA or gDNA that came from T cells, B-cell-depleted T cells, or PBMCs.

Original handling: By means of reference gene primer amplification, nucleated cell counts were estimated. Sequencing used immunoSEQ multiplex PCR; TCRdb keeps in-frame clones, though not all of them. V and J calls and clone size are those listed in that table; D and trimming were worked out from the DNA. This sample yields under 300,000 clones, of which around 85% are seen a single time; roughly 5.8% belongs to the top ten. The V gene's germline CDR1 is SGHTA and CDR2 FQGTGA. This CDR3 is 15 amino acids long. V lost 4 bases to trimming and J lost 5 bases; unmatched junction nucleotides: 4. The chain recombines TRBV7-3 with TRBJ2-5; 13 bases match TRBD2. Sequencing input: peripheral blood. The sequence was collected from a man between 60 and 75 years old with acute or convalescent COVID-19. The CDR3 bases are TGTGCCAGCAGCTGGACTAGCGGGAGCCCCGAGACCCAGTACTTC. It translates to CASSWTSGSPETQYF. Full variable domain (outside the CDR3, taken from reference TRBV7-3 and TRBJ2-5): GAGVSQTPSNKVTEKGKYVELRCDPISGHTALYWYRQSLGQGPEFLIYFQGTGAADDSGLPNDRFFAVRPEGSVSTLKIQRTERGDSAVYLCASSWTSGSPETQYFGPGTRLLVL.